Given below is one T cell receptor beta chain in context. Germline CDR1 reads SGHTA; CDR2 reads FQGNSA. J gave up 9 bases and V 5 bases, and 6 bases lay outside the gene matches. This CDR3 is 12 amino acids long. These data originate in a study of T cell repertoires in cytomegalovirus infection. TCRdb redid the calling of the reads with MiXCR, one entry per CDR3 protein. The table shows 250,000 or so distinct CDR3 sequences, with less than 9.5% occurring only once. Sample: PBMCs. This chain links TRBV7-2 with TRBJ2-7, with 8 bases matching TRBD2. This receptor was obtained from a human donor in good health (CMV status not recorded). Some clones in this sample may be carry-over from other donors' samples. In DNA form, the CDR3 reads TGTGCCAGCAGCCTCGGGGGGGGACCGCAGTACTTC. This translates into CASSLGGGPQYF.